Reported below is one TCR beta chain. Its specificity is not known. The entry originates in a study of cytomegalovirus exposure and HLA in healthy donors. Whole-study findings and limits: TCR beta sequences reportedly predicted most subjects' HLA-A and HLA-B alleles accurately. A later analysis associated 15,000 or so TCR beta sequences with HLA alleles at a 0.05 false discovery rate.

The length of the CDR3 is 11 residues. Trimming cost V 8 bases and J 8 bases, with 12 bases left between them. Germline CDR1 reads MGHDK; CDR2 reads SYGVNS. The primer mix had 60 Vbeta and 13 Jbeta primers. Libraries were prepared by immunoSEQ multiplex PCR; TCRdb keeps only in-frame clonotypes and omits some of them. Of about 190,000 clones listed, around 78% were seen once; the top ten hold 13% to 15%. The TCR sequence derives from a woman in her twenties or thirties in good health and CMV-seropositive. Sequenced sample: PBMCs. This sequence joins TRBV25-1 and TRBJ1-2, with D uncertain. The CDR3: CASEARGGYTF. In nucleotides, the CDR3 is TGTGCCAGCGAAGCAAGAGGAGGCTACACCTTC.